The 16 T cell receptor beta chains in this list originate from one sample, sequenced in a study of T cells expressing NK-cell markers. Reanalyzing the 5' RACE reads, TCRdb keeps one entry per CDR3 protein, without DNA. In total, the table holds about 460,000 distinct CDR3 sequences. The sample taken for sequencing was blood T cells: a sorted CD56 or NKG2C T cell subset, CD4+ or CD8+ T cells, or bulk PBMC T cells (not recorded which). The receptors come from a woman between 50 and 59 years old in good health.

The rearrangement uses TRBV20-1 and TRBJ1-3. CDR3 length: 14 amino acids. CDR1 and CDR2 (germline): DFQATT, SNEGSKA (reference sequence). CDR3 loop: CSARDITVGNTIYF.

The chain combines TRBV12-3 or TRBV12-4 with TRBJ2-1; absent DNA, TCRdb's TRBD1 call cannot be checked. The CDR3 spans 12 residues. The CDR3 here is CASTLSGTQKFF.

This chain uses TRBV12-3 or TRBV12-4 with TRBJ2-6. The CDR3 is made up of 14 amino acids. CDR3 sequence: CASSHLGGANVLTF.

The CDR3 protein is CASSKTTGLAGNEQFF. V and J are TRBV6-1 and TRBJ2-1; TCRdb outputs TRBD2, but without DNA this stays unchecked. The V gene's germline CDR1 is MNHNS and CDR2 SASEGT. The CDR3 is 16 amino acids.

The chain joins TRBV12-3 or TRBV12-4 to TRBJ1-2; absent DNA, TCRdb's TRBD1 call cannot be checked. This CDR3 region has 12 residues. This CDR3 reads CASTAGTGPLHF.

Here the CDR3 reads CASSQDVGLAGYNEQFF. The rearrangement joins TRBV3-1 to TRBJ2-1; TCRdb's D call, TRBD2, is unchecked because there is no DNA. Germline V gene sequence: CDR1 LGHDT, CDR2 YNNKEL (reference sequence). There are 17 residues in the CDR3.

The gene calls are TRBV15 and TRBJ2-2; the D gene TCRdb calls, TRBD1, cannot be checked with no DNA. This CDR3 spans 15 amino acids. Per the germline V gene, CDR1 is LNHNV and CDR2 is YYDKDF (reference sequence). CDR3 sequence: CATSSLQGDTGELFF. Filled out from reference TRBV15 and TRBJ2-2, the complete variable domain reads DAMVIQNPRYQVTQFGKPVTLSCSQTLNHNVMYWYQQKSSQAPKLLFHYYDKDFNNEADTPDNFQSRRPNTSFCFLDIRSPGLGDTAMYLCATSSLQGDTGELFFGEGSRLTVL.

The CDR3 loop is CASSLLVRAETQYF. This sequence joins TRBV12-3 or TRBV12-4 and TRBJ2-5; TCRdb proposes TRBD2, but this gene call is untestable without DNA. The CDR3 is made up of 14 amino acids.

J is TRBJ2-2 and V is TRBV5-1; no DNA is available, so the TRBD2 call from TCRdb remains unchecked. The CDR3 consists of 16 residues. Germline V lookup: CDR1 SGHRS, CDR2 YFSETQ. The CDR3 region is CASSLGGTDFTGELFF.

The rearrangement joins TRBV13 to TRBJ2-1; the TCRdb call, TRBD2, lacks DNA for checking. From germline, CDR1 is PRHDT and CDR2 FYEKMQ (reference sequence). The CDR3 is 16 residues long. CDR3 loop: CASSHLTSAAVNKQFF.

The chain links TRBV20-1 to TRBJ2-3; as DNA is missing, the TRBD2 call by TCRdb cannot be tested. The CDR3 sequence is 17 residues long. In germline, CDR1 is DFQATT, CDR2 SNEGSKA (reference sequence). The CDR3 protein is CSAEGGLTSGRATTQYF.

The chain has TRBV24-1 and TRBJ1-1; TCRdb's D call of TRBD1 is untestable without DNA. Germline V gene lookup returns CDR1 KGHDR and CDR2 SFDVKD. This CDR3 region has 15 residues. The CDR3 sequence: CATSDTGQLPGKAFF.

CDR3 sequence: CASSVGTSSYNEQFF. This rearrangement joins TRBV9 to TRBJ2-1; without DNA, the TCRdb call of TRBD2 cannot be checked. Germline V gene data show CDR1 as SGDLS and CDR2 as YYNGEE. This CDR3 has 15 residues.

The chain couples TRBV29-1 to TRBJ2-7; absent DNA, TCRdb's TRBD2 call cannot be checked. Germline-derived CDR1 and CDR2 are SQVTM and ANQGSEA. This CDR3 is 13 amino acids long. Here the CDR3 reads CSVGLAGSYEQYF.

V and J are TRBV9 and TRBJ1-5; the TRBD1 assignment by TCRdb is unverifiable without DNA. The CDR3 covers 15 residues. In germline, CDR1 is SGDLS, CDR2 YYNGEE. The CDR3: CASSVAGGINQPQHF.

The chain combines TRBV7-9 with TRBJ1-4. This CDR3 is built from 13 residues. The germline V gene has CDR1 SEHNR and CDR2 FQNEAQ (reference sequence). This CDR3 reads CASSSSLGEKLFF.